The 27 T cell receptor beta chains below come from one sample, sequenced in a study of human T cells and chemical hapten exposure. Via MiXCR, TCRdb re-called the RACE reads, giving one row per CDR3 protein. The table lists over 100,000 distinct CDR3 sequences, approximately 9.5% of them singletons. Time point specified: healthy volunteer bleed at 2 weeks. The authors extracted total RNA from unfractionated whole blood. Input material: whole blood. These receptor sequences come from a male donor in good health. Some clones in this sample may be carry-over from other donors' samples.

This clonotype was detected ten times or more. This chain connects TRBV6-6 to TRBJ2-7; 7 bases line up with TRBD2. The CDR3 has 15 amino acids. Germline V gene data show CDR1 as MNHNY and CDR2 as SVGAGI (reference sequence). Germline trimming cut 8 bases from V and 1 base from J; bases unmatched to any gene: 11. DNA of the CDR3: TGTGCCAGCCGAGAGCGGGAAAAGGGGTCCTACGAGCAGTACTTC. Translated: CASREREKGSYEQYF.

J is TRBJ1-2 and V is TRBV7-9; D ambiguous. V dropped 5 bases and J dropped 8 bases, with 12 bases sitting between them. The CDR3 length is 12 residues. The germline CDR1 and CDR2 sequences are SEHNR and FQNEAQ (reference sequence). The CDR3 sequence: CASSPGHEGYTF. The CDR3 nucleotides are TGTGCCAGCAGCCCCGGCCATGAGGGCTACACCTTC.

This clonotype was counted between two and nine times. The J gene is TRBJ1-2, the V gene TRBV9, with D possibly matching TRBD1 (5 bases). V lost 3 bases to trimming and J lost 2 bases, with 14 bases between them. The CDR3 sequence is 15 residues long. Germline-derived CDR1 and CDR2 are SGDLS and YYNGEE. CDR3 region: CASSDDPTENYGYTF. In DNA, the CDR3 is TGTGCCAGCAGCGACGATCCGACAGAGAACTATGGCTACACCTTC.

In this sample, this clonotype turned up many times. The rearrangement uses TRBV4-2 and TRBJ2-7, with unresolved D. This CDR3 comprises 13 residues. Germline assignment: CDR1 LGHNA and CDR2 YNFKEQ. Trimming shortened V by 0 bases and J by 7 bases, and 10 bases separated the two germline ends. In DNA form, the CDR3 reads TGTGCCAGCAGCCAAGAGACCATATGGGAGCAGTACTTC. This sequence encodes CASSQETIWEQYF.

The chain employs TRBV6-5 and TRBJ2-1; 10 bases align to TRBD2. J gave up 7 bases and V 6 bases, and 9 bases lay outside the gene matches. This CDR3 comprises 15 residues. Germline V gives CDR1 MNHEY, CDR2 SVGAGI. This CDR3 reads CASSPLAGEVNEQFF. The CDR3 nucleotides are TGTGCCAGCAGCCCCCTAGCGGGGGAGGTTAATGAGCAGTTCTTC.

At least ten counts were recorded for this clonotype. V gene TRBV27 combines with J gene TRBJ1-1; D possibly corresponds to TRBD1 (6 bases). Germline loops: CDR1 MNHEY, CDR2 SMNVEV (reference sequence). V lost 3 bases to trimming and J lost 4 bases, with 21 bases between them. The CDR3 totals 17 residues. CDR3 coding DNA: TGTGCCAGCAGTTTTAACAGGGCTGGAGTTGGGACCACTGAAGCTTTCTTT. Its translation is CASSFNRAGVGTTEAFF.

This clonotype was found a few times. The gene calls are TRBV3-1 and TRBJ1-1; D not certain. The CDR3 is made up of 13 amino acids. V gave up 6 bases and J gave up 1 base, with 9 bases separating them. Germline CDR1 reads LGHDT; CDR2 reads YNNKEL (reference sequence). DNA for the CDR3: TGTGCCAGCAGTCGAAGAGAGAACACTGAAGCTTTCTTT. It is translated as CASSRRENTEAFF.

This clonotype has a handful of counts. The chain carries TRBV11-2 and TRBJ1-4; weak D call: TRBD1 (5 bases). The CDR3 has 17 residues. CDR1 is SGHAT, CDR2 FQNNGV, per germline. V shed 5 bases and J shed 5 bases, with 21 bases lying between them. The CDR3 nucleotides are TGTGCCAGCAGCCAATCGTCTCCGGGACTGGGGAATGAAAAACTGTTTTTT. This translates into CASSQSSPGLGNEKLFF.

This clonotype has more than one count but fewer than ten. The chain has TRBV5-1 and TRBJ2-5; D is ambiguous. The CDR3 totals 12 residues. V lost 5 bases and J lost 2, with 7 bases in between. In germline, CDR1 is SGHRS, CDR2 YFSETQ. CDR3 in DNA: TGCGCCAGCAGTGGTGATCAAGAGACCCAGTACTTC. It yields the protein CASSGDQETQYF.

Many counts were recorded for this clonotype. The limits of the CDR3 on the DNA are not certain, so only TCRdb's listed CDR3 is given. This rearrangement joins TRBV20-1 to TRBJ2-3; TRBD2 is the table's D call and was not checked against the DNA. The CDR3 spans 13 amino acids, including both terminal residues. Germline lookup yields CDR1 DFQATT and CDR2 SNEGSKA (reference sequence). The CDR3 loop is CSSSDFRADTQYF.

This clonotype occurred a few times. The chain has TRBV6-6 and TRBJ1-4; TRBD1 aligns across 9 bases. V dropped 2 bases and J dropped 5; count of bases not matched to a gene: 12. The CDR3 loop spans 18 amino acids. The germline gives CDR1 MNHNY, CDR2 SVGAGI (reference sequence). The CDR3 DNA is TGTGCCAGCAGTTACCACCCATCAAACAGGGGGCGGAATGAAAAACTGTTTTTT. This translates into CASSYHPSNRGRNEKLFF.

This clonotype was seen at least ten times. V usage is TRBV3-1 and J usage is TRBJ1-2; 7 positions match TRBD1. Germline CDR1 is LGHDT and CDR2 is YNNKEL (reference sequence). The CDR3 has 16 amino acids. V shed 0 bases, J shed 6 bases, and the junction held 10 bases outside the gene matches. CDR3 in amino acids: CASSQDGRQGTNGYTF. As DNA, the CDR3 is TGTGCCAGCAGCCAAGATGGGAGACAGGGAACCAATGGCTACACCTTC.

Only a few counts were recorded for this clonotype. This chain uses TRBV25-1 with TRBJ2-3; D not resolved. Trimming left V 1 base short and J 4 bases short, with 9 bases between. Germline V CDR1 and CDR2: MGHDK, SYGVNS. CDR3 length: 14 amino acids. CDR3 nucleotide sequence: TGTGCCAGCAGTGAATGGGTGTCCTCAGATACGCAGTATTTT. This gives the protein CASSEWVSSDTQYF.

This clonotype showed up just a few times. The chain is built from TRBV12-3 or TRBV12-4 and TRBJ2-1; 8 bases fit TRBD2. There are 14 residues in the CDR3. The trim removed 5 bases at V and 6 bases at J, leaving 6 bases unmatched. CDR3 DNA sequence: TGTGCCAGCAGTCTCGGACTAGCTGTCAATGAGCAGTTCTTC. As protein: CASSLGLAVNEQFF.

Ten or more counts support this clonotype. This chain links TRBV5-1 with TRBJ2-2, with D perhaps TRBD1 or TRBD2 (5 bases each). V dropped 0 bases and J dropped 4 bases, with 7 bases sitting between them. This CDR3 is 14 amino acids long. Per the germline V gene, CDR1 is SGHRS and CDR2 is YFSETQ. The CDR3 here is CASSLAGTTGELFF. The CDR3 nucleotides read TGCGCCAGCAGCTTGGCAGGGACCACCGGGGAGCTGTTTTTT.

This rearrangement joins TRBV3-1 to TRBJ2-5, with D perhaps matching TRBD1 (5 bases). In germline, CDR1 is LGHDT, CDR2 YNNKEL (reference sequence). This CDR3 spans 15 amino acids. The V gene lost 1 base and the J gene lost 5 bases, with 14 bases spanning the gap. The CDR3 reads CASSQVGERGETQYF. The CDR3 DNA sequence: TGTGCCAGCAGCCAAGTAGGGGAAAGGGGTGAGACCCAGTACTTC.

There are many counts of this clonotype. This chain uses TRBV11-3 with TRBJ2-2, with D possibly being TRBD2 (5 bases). V was trimmed by 0 bases and J by 1 base, leaving 6 bases between them. The CDR3 covers 15 residues. The germline V gene has CDR1 SGHNT and CDR2 YENEEA. The CDR3 region has the DNA TGTGCCAGCAGCTTAGACGGGGAGAACACCGGGGAGCTGTTTTTT. It yields the protein CASSLDGENTGELFF.

This clonotype was counted many times. The CDR3 sequence is CASRGQGENTEAFF. DNA of the CDR3: TGTGCCAGCAGGGGACAGGGAGAGAACACTGAAGCTTTCTTT. The J gene is TRBJ1-1, the V gene TRBV12-3 or TRBV12-4; 9 nucleotides line up with TRBD1. This CDR3 comprises 14 residues. V gave up 6 bases and J gave up 1 base; unmatched junction bases: 3.

The chain couples TRBV20-1 to TRBJ2-5, with TRBD1 identical over 10 bases. Trimming cost V 1 base and J 4 bases; bases outside gene matches: 6. CDR1 is DFQATT and CDR2 is SNEGSKA in the germline V gene (reference sequence). There are 15 residues in the CDR3. CDR3 sequence reads: CSARVRQGAGETQYF. The CDR3 DNA reads as TGCAGTGCTAGAGTAAGACAGGGGGCAGGAGAGACCCAGTACTTC.

Only a few counts were recorded for this clonotype. This chain joins TRBV3-1 and TRBJ1-1, with D hard to call. The germline gives CDR1 LGHDT, CDR2 YNNKEL (reference sequence). Trimming removed 0 bases from V and 6 bases from J, with 14 bases in between. The CDR3 contains 15 residues. CDR3 residues: CASSQDFAGRAEAFF. In nucleotides, the CDR3 is TGTGCCAGCAGCCAAGATTTCGCGGGGAGGGCTGAAGCTTTCTTT.

The chain links TRBV7-9 to TRBJ1-2; weak D call: TRBD1 (6 bases). CDR3 length: 13 residues. The V end lost 0 bases, the J end lost 5 bases, and 7 bases lay between the germline ends. Germline CDR1 is SEHNR and CDR2 is FQNEAQ (reference sequence). CDR3 sequence: CASSLAGAYGYTF. CDR3 sequence (DNA): TGTGCCAGCAGCTTAGCGGGGGCTTATGGCTACACCTTC.

There are many counts of this clonotype. The chain employs TRBV10-3 and TRBJ2-7; perhaps TRBD1 as D (6 bases). Trimming pared 2 bases from V and 1 base from J, leaving 9 bases between. The CDR3 extends over 14 amino acids. CDR1 and CDR2 from the germline V gene are ENHRY and SYGVKD. CDR3 nucleotides: TGTGCCATCAGTGAGAGACAGGCTTCCTACGAGCAGTACTTC. This codes for CAISERQASYEQYF.

This clonotype was seen ten or more times. The CDR3 DNA reads as TGCGCCAGCAGCCACTGGACTAGCGGGAACTCTGGGGCCAACGTCCTGACTTTC. Translated: CASSHWTSGNSGANVLTF. The chain carries TRBV5-1 and TRBJ2-6; 12 bases are a match to TRBD2. The CDR3 covers 18 residues. Germline V gene sequence: CDR1 SGHRS, CDR2 YFSETQ. The V and J ends lost 4 bases and 0 bases, in that order; junction bases with no gene match: 5.

The chain employs TRBV10-2 and TRBJ2-5; possible D gene TRBD1, 5 bases. This CDR3 has 16 amino acids. CDR1 is WSHSY, CDR2 SAAADI, per germline. The V end was cut by 3 bases, the J end by 0 bases, with 14 bases between. The CDR3 sequence is CASSDGHRLYQETQYF. DNA for the CDR3: TGCGCCAGCAGTGATGGACATCGACTGTACCAAGAGACCCAGTACTTC.

In this sample, this clonotype turned up many times. The chain combines TRBV7-6 with TRBJ2-3; TRBD2 matches 7 bases. Germline V lookup: CDR1 SGHVS, CDR2 FNYEAQ. J gave up 6 bases and V 5 bases, and 11 bases lay outside the gene matches. This CDR3 is built from 15 residues. The CDR3 DNA reads as TGTGCCAGCAGCCCGAGGGACTATCTGACGGATACGCAGTATTTT. Its translation: CASSPRDYLTDTQYF.

This clonotype came up a few times. The J gene is TRBJ2-3, the V gene TRBV30; D is unclear. Trimming shortened V by 2 bases and J by 0 bases, and 21 bases separated the two germline ends. CDR1 is GTSNPN and CDR2 is SVGIG in the germline V gene (reference sequence). The CDR3 is made up of 18 amino acids. CDR3 sequence (DNA): TGTGCCTGGAGTTCCCGGGTCCTACGCTCTTCTAGCACAGATACGCAGTATTTT. It specifies CAWSSRVLRSSSTDTQYF.

This chain connects TRBV7-2 to TRBJ2-3, with 12 bases identical to TRBD2. This CDR3 has 15 residues. Germline V gene sequence: CDR1 SGHTA, CDR2 FQGNSA. The junction had 3 bases not matched to a gene; V was cut back by 6 bases and J by 2 bases. This CDR3 reads CASRASGGVTDTQYF. DNA of the CDR3: TGTGCCAGCAGGGCTAGCGGGGGGGTCACAGATACGCAGTATTTT.